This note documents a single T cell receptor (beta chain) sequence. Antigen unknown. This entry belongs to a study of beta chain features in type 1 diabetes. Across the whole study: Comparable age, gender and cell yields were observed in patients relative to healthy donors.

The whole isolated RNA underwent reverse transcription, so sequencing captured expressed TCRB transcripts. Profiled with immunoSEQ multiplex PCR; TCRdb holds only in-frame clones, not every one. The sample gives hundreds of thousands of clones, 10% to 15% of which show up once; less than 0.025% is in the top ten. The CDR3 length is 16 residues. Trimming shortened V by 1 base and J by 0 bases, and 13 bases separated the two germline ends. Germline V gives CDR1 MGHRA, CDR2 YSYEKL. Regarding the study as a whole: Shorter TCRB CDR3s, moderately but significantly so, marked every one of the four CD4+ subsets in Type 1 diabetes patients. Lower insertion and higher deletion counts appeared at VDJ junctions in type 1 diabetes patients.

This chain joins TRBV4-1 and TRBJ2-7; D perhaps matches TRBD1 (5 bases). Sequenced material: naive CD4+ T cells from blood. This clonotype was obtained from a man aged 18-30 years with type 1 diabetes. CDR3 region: CASSQVLETDSYEQYF. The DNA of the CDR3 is TGCGCCAGCAGCCAAGTTTTAGAGACAGACTCCTACGAGCAGTACTTC.